The sample holds many counts of the clone carrying this T cell receptor beta chain. What it recognizes is unknown. This sample was taken from a study of spatial heterogeneity in lung cancer. As for the study in general: The study consistently detected more beta-chain than alpha-chain sequences. A unique TCR and UMI combination showed up more than ten times in raw reads, on average. Study observations and caveats: One measure, the expanded intratumoral alpha and beta TCR count, tracked tumor mutation counts.

J was trimmed by 0 bases and V by 4 bases; bases with no gene match: 5. The length of the CDR3 is 15 residues. CDR1 and CDR2 (germline): SGHRS, YFSETQ. One entry per CDR3 protein results from TCRdb running MiXCR on the 5' RACE reads. The sample holds about 100,000 distinct CDR3 sequences, around 4.8% seen once. Time point reported: sample taken at primary tumor resection. Without sorting, whole RNA was sequenced from tumor, nontumor lung or frozen PBMC. This chain uses TRBV5-1 with TRBJ1-2, with TRBD1 matching 8 bases. The sequencing used lung tumor tissue, collected at surgery. The sequence came from a male donor with early-stage non-small cell lung cancer. CDR3 sequence reads: CASSQDRDSNYGYTF. In DNA, the CDR3 is TGCGCCAGCAGCCAGGACAGGGACTCTAACTATGGCTACACCTTC.